The 14 T cell receptor beta chains below all came from one sample that was sequenced in a study of identical twins. TCRdb re-derived calls from the 5' RACE reads in MiXCR, one entry per CDR3 protein. The sample contains about 200,000 distinct CDR3 sequences, around 6.5% of which appear only once. These data were likewise used in another study, on T cells expressing NK-cell markers.

The specimen was CD8+ T cells sorted from blood. Receptors originate from a woman between 18 and 29 years old in good health.

This clonotype was counted only a few times. This chain uses TRBV27 with TRBJ2-5, with 7 bases lining up with TRBD1. The CDR3 length is 16 residues. The V gene's germline CDR1 is MNHEY and CDR2 SMNVEV (reference sequence). V lost 5 bases to trimming and J lost 2 bases; unmatched junction nucleotides: 11. The CDR3 here is CASSTIGQETQETQYF. In DNA form, the CDR3 reads TGTGCCAGCAGTACGATTGGACAGGAGACTCAAGAGACCCAGTACTTC.

At least ten counts were recorded for this clonotype. The chain employs TRBV5-6 and TRBJ2-5; D uncertain. The germline gives CDR1 SGHDT, CDR2 YYEEEE. Trimming pared 2 bases from V and 3 bases from J, leaving 8 bases between. This CDR3 is built from 13 residues. This CDR3 reads CASSFPPKETQYF. The CDR3 nucleotides read TGTGCCAGCAGCTTCCCCCCAAAAGAGACCCAGTACTTC.

As for this clonotype: A much larger clone sits a single nucleotide away, making a read error possible. The gene calls are TRBV7-9 and TRBJ2-3; D gene unclear. Deletions cut 2 bases from V and 3 bases from J, with 6 bases between. CDR1 is SEHNR and CDR2 is FQNEAQ in the germline V gene (reference sequence). The CDR3 extends over 13 amino acids. This CDR3 is CASSLTDTDTQYF. The CDR3 DNA is TGTGCCAGCAGCTTAACAGATACAGATACGCAGTATTTT.

The V call is TRBV27, the J call TRBJ1-1, with 7 bases identical to TRBD1. The CDR3 runs to 15 residues. J was trimmed by 2 bases and V by 3 bases; bases with no gene match: 6. Germline CDR1 MNHEY, CDR2 SMNVEV (reference sequence). The CDR3 DNA reads as TGTGCCAGCAGTTTTTCCGGGACAGTAAACACTGAAGCTTTCTTT. Residues: CASSFSGTVNTEAFF.

This chain links TRBV27 with TRBJ1-1, with a tentative D call TRBD1 (6 bases). Deletions cut 4 bases from V and 5 bases from J, with 14 bases between. Germline V lookup: CDR1 MNHEY, CDR2 SMNVEV (reference sequence). The CDR3 is made up of 14 amino acids. CDR3 region: CASSSPGGYTEAFF. The CDR3 DNA sequence: TGTGCCAGCAGTTCGCCCGGGGGCTATACTGAAGCTTTCTTT.

This clonotype was counted a few times. The chain is built from TRBV28 and TRBJ2-5, with 7 bases that match TRBD1. Trimming cost V 4 bases and J 4 bases; bases outside gene matches: 3. Per the germline V gene, CDR1 is MDHEN and CDR2 is SYDVKM. The CDR3 spans 13 residues. CDR3 sequence: CASSSYRGETQYF. The CDR3 region has the DNA TGTGCCAGCAGTTCATACAGGGGAGAGACCCAGTACTTC.

The chain employs TRBV13 and TRBJ1-2; no definite D call. V was pared by 3 bases and J by 1 base, with 9 bases between. Germline CDR1 PRHDT, CDR2 FYEKMQ (reference sequence). CDR3 length: 14 amino acids. CDR3: CASSFNTVNYGYTF. CDR3 DNA sequence: TGTGCCAGCAGCTTCAATACGGTTAACTATGGCTACACCTTC.

The chain couples TRBV14 to TRBJ2-2; D tentatively fits TRBD1 or TRBD2 (9 bases each). CDR1 and CDR2 (germline): SGHDN, FVKESK. The CDR3 has 19 amino acids. Trimming removed 7 bases from V and 4 bases from J, with 28 bases in between. As DNA, the CDR3 is TGTGCCAGCAAGGCCGGGACAGGGCTTAGCGGGAGCCCCACCGGGGAGCTGTTTTTT. Its protein product is CASKAGTGLSGSPTGELFF.

This clonotype was detected ten times or more. The J gene is TRBJ2-7, the V gene TRBV7-9; perhaps D is TRBD1 or TRBD2 (6 bases each). V lost 0 bases to trimming and J lost 5 bases, with 20 bases between them. The CDR3 totals 17 residues. The germline V gene has CDR1 SEHNR and CDR2 FQNEAQ (reference sequence). The CDR3 DNA reads TGTGCCAGCAGCTTAGCCCCCCTGGGACTGGAGGGGGACGAGCAGTACTTC. It encodes CASSLAPLGLEGDEQYF.

This clonotype was recorded a few times. V is TRBV6-2 or TRBV6-3 and J is TRBJ1-2; a possible D gene is TRBD1 (5 bases). Germline V gene lookup returns CDR1 MNHEY and CDR2 SVGEGT. Trimming took 9 bases from V and 8 from J, leaving 22 bases between them. The CDR3 contains 14 residues. The CDR3 DNA sequence: TGTGCCAGTACCCCATATAGGAGGGGAGAAGGCTACACCTTC. This sequence encodes CASTPYRRGEGYTF.

This clonotype was recorded at least ten times. One end of the junction does not line up with germline, which may come from a read error. The chain recombines TRBV13 with TRBJ2-5; the D is unclear. The germline V gene has CDR1 PRHDT and CDR2 FYEKMQ (reference sequence). The CDR3 contains 13 residues. CDR3 loop: CASSLGYQETQYF. The CDR3 DNA reads as TGTGCCAGCAGTTTAGGCTACCAAGAGACCCAGTACTTC.

The chain's CDR3 is CASSPPTGSSYNEQFF. DNA of the CDR3: TGTGCCAGCAGCCCACCAACAGGGAGCTCCTACAATGAGCAGTTCTTC. This chain uses TRBV9 with TRBJ2-1; TRBD1 might be the D (6 bases). Per the germline V gene, CDR1 is SGDLS and CDR2 is YYNGEE. V lost 4 bases to trimming and J lost 0 bases, with 14 bases between them. This CDR3 region has 16 residues.

This clonotype was seen many times. The chain has TRBV7-9 and TRBJ2-3; 9 bases are shared with TRBD2. The CDR3 extends over 15 amino acids. V lost 6 bases to trimming and J lost 1 base; unmatched junction nucleotides: 5. Germline CDR1 SEHNR, CDR2 FQNEAQ (reference sequence). The chain's CDR3 is CASRYSSGGTDTQYF. In DNA form, the CDR3 reads TGTGCCAGCAGATACTCTAGCGGGGGCACAGATACGCAGTATTTT. The entire variable domain, with the rest obtained from reference TRBV7-9 and TRBJ2-3, is as follows: DTGVSQNPRHKITKRGQNVTFRCDPISEHNRLYWYRQTLGQGPEFLTYFQNEAQLEKSRLLSDRFSAERPKGSFSTLEIQRTEQGDSAMYLCASRYSSGGTDTQYFGPGTRLTVL.

The chain couples TRBV7-9 to TRBJ1-2; 7 positions match TRBD1. CDR1 is SEHNR, CDR2 FQNEAQ, per germline (reference sequence). With V trimmed by 3 bases and J by 4 bases, 5 bases remained unmatched. The CDR3 has 14 residues. The CDR3 region is CASSFGGQIYGYTF. The CDR3 bases are TGTGCCAGCAGCTTTGGGGGACAGATCTATGGCTACACCTTC.